The T cell receptor beta chain described here comes from a study of shared clonotypes between healthy human individuals. Each subset's genomic DNA was shared equally among a number of immunoSEQ plates. The quantity of DNA used in unsorted PBMC replicate PCRs was about 0.3 ug, corresponding to tens of thousands of T cell genomes. Sequencing used immunoSEQ multiplex PCR; TCRdb keeps in-frame clones, though not all of them. The table has some 500,000 clones, 60% to 80% seen once; the top ten hold 12%. J lost 6 bases, V lost 5 bases, and 9 bases had no gene match. This CDR3 has 15 residues. From germline, CDR1 is LNHNV and CDR2 YYDKDF (reference sequence).

The genes are TRBV15 and TRBJ2-1, with 8 positions matching TRBD2. The TCR was taken from a woman aged 40 to 50 in good health. Some clones in this sample may be carry-over from other donors' samples. Sequencing was performed on PBMCs. The CDR3 DNA reads as TGTGCCACCAGCCCTCGGGGGGGGTTGAGCAATGAGCAGTTCTTC. Translated, it gives CATSPRGGLSNEQFF.